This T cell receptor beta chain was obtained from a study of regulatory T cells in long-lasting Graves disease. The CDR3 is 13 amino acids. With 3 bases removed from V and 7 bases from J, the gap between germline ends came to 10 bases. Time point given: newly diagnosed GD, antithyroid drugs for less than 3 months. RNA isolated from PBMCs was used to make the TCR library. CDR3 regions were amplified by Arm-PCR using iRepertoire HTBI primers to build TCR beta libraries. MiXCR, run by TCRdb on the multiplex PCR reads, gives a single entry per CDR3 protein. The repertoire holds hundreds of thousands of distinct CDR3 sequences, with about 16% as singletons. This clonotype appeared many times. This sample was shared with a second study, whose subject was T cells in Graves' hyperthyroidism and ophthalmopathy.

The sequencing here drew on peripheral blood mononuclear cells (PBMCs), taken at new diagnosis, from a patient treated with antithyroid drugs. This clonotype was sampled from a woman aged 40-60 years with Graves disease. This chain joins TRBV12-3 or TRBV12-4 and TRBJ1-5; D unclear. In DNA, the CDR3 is TGTGCCAGCAGTTTTTCTGCCGGCCAGCCCCAGCATTTT. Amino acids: CASSFSAGQPQHF.